The rows below give T cell receptor beta chains drawn from one sample of a study of human T cells and chemical hapten exposure. TCRdb reanalysed the RACE reads using MiXCR and keeps one entry per CDR3 protein. Among more than 75,000 distinct CDR3 sequences listed, 8% to 10% were seen once. The material sequenced was whole blood, taken in connection with sensitization to the hapten diphenylcyclopropenone (DPC). Receptors were obtained from a woman aged 40 to 50 with alopecia areata. Some clones in this sample may be carry-over from other donors' samples. Both conserved end residues are trimmed from each CDR3.

V gene: TRBV18
J gene: TRBJ2-1
CDR3 length: 14
CDR3 protein: ASSGGVGSSYNEQF

V gene: TRBV18
J gene: TRBJ2-7
CDR3 length: 12
CDR3 protein: ASSPAGFPYEQY

V gene: TRBV7-9
J gene: TRBJ1-6
CDR3 length: 13
CDR3 protein: VSSPAVQYNSPLH

V gene: TRBV4-2
J gene: TRBJ2-6
CDR3 length: 13
CDR3 protein: ASSQFNSGANVLT

V gene: TRBV12-3/TRBV12-4
J gene: TRBJ1-3
CDR3 length: 12
CDR3 protein: ASSLMTERNTIY

V gene: TRBV18
J gene: TRBJ2-1
CDR3 length: 13
CDR3 protein: ASSPPGGAWNEQF

V gene: TRBV28
J gene: TRBJ2-3
CDR3 length: 13
CDR3 protein: ASSWDRVFTDTQY

V gene: TRBV9
J gene: TRBJ1-2
CDR3 length: 9
CDR3 protein: ASRTNYGYT

V gene: TRBV7-9
J gene: TRBJ2-7
CDR3 length: 13
CDR3 protein: ASSTLGDLTIGQY

V gene: TRBV14
J gene: TRBJ1-2
CDR3 length: 14
CDR3 protein: ASSPYRGSENYGYT

V gene: TRBV7-9
J gene: TRBJ1-6
CDR3 length: 13
CDR3 protein: ASSSLTGVGSPLH

V gene: TRBV7-2
J gene: TRBJ2-1
CDR3 length: 15
CDR3 protein: ASSLLAGANPLNEQF

V gene: TRBV3-1
J gene: TRBJ2-1
CDR3 length: 13
CDR3 protein: ASSRTSGLRDEQF

V gene: TRBV4-1
J gene: TRBJ1-1
CDR3 length: 12
CDR3 protein: ASSKPGQGPEAF

V gene: TRBV7-9
J gene: TRBJ2-3
CDR3 length: 14
CDR3 protein: ASSSWLGRSTDTQY

V gene: TRBV10-1
J gene: TRBJ2-1
CDR3 length: 13
CDR3 protein: ASSEALERDNEQF

V gene: TRBV2
J gene: TRBJ2-7
CDR3 length: 14
CDR3 protein: ASSGEGPRSSYEQY

V gene: TRBV15
J gene: TRBJ2-5
CDR3 length: 11
CDR3 protein: ATSRDQASGAT

V gene: TRBV12-3/TRBV12-4
J gene: TRBJ2-5
CDR3 length: 11
CDR3 protein: ASSFGAVETQY

V gene: TRBV2
J gene: TRBJ2-2
CDR3 length: 11
CDR3 protein: ASGVRGTGELF

V gene: TRBV16
J gene: TRBJ2-7
CDR3 length: 10
CDR3 protein: ASSRDHYEQY

V gene: TRBV11-2
J gene: TRBJ2-3
CDR3 length: 11
CDR3 protein: ASSPSFTDTQY

V gene: TRBV29-1
J gene: TRBJ1-5
CDR3 length: 13
CDR3 protein: SAISDRESNQPQH

V gene: TRBV6-6
J gene: TRBJ1-1
CDR3 length: 16
CDR3 protein: ASSYSGRGRSADTEAF

V gene: TRBV12-3/TRBV12-4
J gene: TRBJ2-1
CDR3 length: 15
CDR3 protein: ASSLLRWVAGYNEQF

V gene: TRBV18
J gene: TRBJ2-3
CDR3 length: 13
CDR3 protein: ASSPASRVGDTQY

V gene: TRBV30
J gene: TRBJ1-3
CDR3 length: 14
CDR3 protein: AWSRAVGQADNTIY

V gene: TRBV3-1
J gene: TRBJ2-7
CDR3 length: 12
CDR3 protein: ASSLGLAFYEQY

V gene: TRBV4-2
J gene: TRBJ1-4
CDR3 length: 13
CDR3 protein: ASSQVGGNLEKLF

V gene: TRBV6-5
J gene: TRBJ2-7
CDR3 length: 13
CDR3 protein: ASTDRDRTTLEQY

V gene: TRBV18
J gene: TRBJ1-5
CDR3 length: 11
CDR3 protein: ASSPPSAQPQH

V gene: TRBV7-6
J gene: TRBJ1-2
CDR3 length: 12
CDR3 protein: ASSPGGGGFGYT

V gene: TRBV20-1
J gene: TRBJ2-7
CDR3 length: 11
CDR3 protein: SVEVAGSREQY